This T cell receptor (beta chain) was captured by sequencing in a study of T-cell reconstitution after alpha-beta-depleted transplantation in children. Unique molecular identifiers were used in preparing the TCRbeta library. A single record per CDR3 protein comes from TCRdb applying MiXCR to the PCR reads. The sample has some 530,000 distinct CDR3 sequences, approximately 12% seen once. This CDR3 has 15 residues. The V gene's germline CDR1 is SGHNT and CDR2 YYREEE (reference sequence). Germline trimming cut 3 bases from V and 7 bases from J; bases unmatched to any gene: 7. The genes are TRBV5-4 and TRBJ2-1; 10 nucleotides match TRBD2. The source of this sequence is a human donor who donated a stem cell graft to a child with combined immunodeficiency. Here the sequenced sample was PBMCs from the stem cell graft donor, taken from the stem cell graft. CDR3 in DNA: TGTGCCAGCAGCTCAACTAGCGGGGACGGGAATGAGCAGTTCTTC. The encoded protein is CASSSTSGDGNEQFF.